This T cell receptor (beta chain) was sequenced for a study of radiation and T cells in renal cell carcinoma. Turning to the study itself: Nephrectomy followed 15 Gy stereotactic body radiation by 4 weeks.

In the case of this clone: Antigen specificity is unknown.

Sample time point: baseline pretreatment blood. Treatment in this sample: 15 Gy SBRT to primary tumor, nephrectomy 4 weeks later. Trimming shortened V by 4 bases and J by 3 bases, and 9 bases separated the two germline ends. This CDR3 comprises 13 residues. Germline-derived CDR1 and CDR2 are PRHDT and FYEKMQ (reference sequence). Sequencing used immunoSEQ multiplex PCR; TCRdb keeps in-frame clones, though not all of them. The table records about 130,000 clones, more than 70% of them present only once. General study results and limits: From baseline, blood top tumor clonotypes peaked at 2 weeks post-radiation.

V gene TRBV13 combines with J gene TRBJ1-1; D may be TRBD1 (6 bases). The sequence derives from a woman in her forties or fifties with renal cell carcinoma. The source was blood, collected from a patient whose treatment included radiotherapy and nephrectomy. CDR3 residues: CASSSDRYTEAFF. The CDR3 region has the DNA TGTGCCAGCAGCTCCGACAGGTACACTGAAGCTTTCTTT.